Below are 25 T cell receptor beta chains sequenced from a single sample in a study of PD-1 blockade in classical Hodgkin lymphoma. Method: immunoSEQ multiplex PCR; TCRdb's copy keeps in-frame clones and lacks some. Here the sample spans 89,000 or so clones, around nine tenths being singletons. All trial patients relapsed after autologous stem cell transplantation. Sequenced here: peripheral blood mononuclear cells (PBMCs), sampled before the second cycle of nivolumab. The receptors come from a human donor with classical Hodgkin lymphoma.

This clone was recorded only once. The CDR3 region is CASSLEGRISIYF. In DNA form, the CDR3 reads TGCGCCAGCAGCTTGGAGGGCAGAATCTCCATATATTTT. The J gene is TRBJ1-3, the V gene TRBV5-1; D is unclear. The CDR3 contains 13 residues. CDR1 is SGHRS and CDR2 is YFSETQ in the germline V gene. V shed 0 bases and J shed 11 bases, with 12 bases lying between them.

The chain is built from TRBV27 and TRBJ2-1; D is possibly TRBD1 (5 bases). The V gene lost 6 bases and the J gene lost 7 bases, with 16 bases spanning the gap. CDR1 and CDR2 (germline): MNHEY, SMNVEV (reference sequence). The CDR3 is 14 residues long. CDR3 amino acids: CASSSPGQINEQFF. In DNA form, the CDR3 reads TGTGCCAGCAGCTCGCCCGGACAAATAAATGAGCAGTTCTTC.

The chain carries TRBV9 and TRBJ2-3; 15 nucleotides match TRBD2. The CDR3 totals 19 residues. The trim removed 1 base at V and 2 bases at J, leaving 8 bases unmatched. From germline, CDR1 is SGDLS and CDR2 YYNGEE. CDR3 protein: CASSVPGLAGGRATDTQYF. The CDR3 coding sequence is TGTGCCAGCAGCGTACCGGGACTAGCGGGAGGCCGGGCCACAGATACGCAGTATTTT.

This chain connects TRBV2 to TRBJ2-2; 9 bases fit TRBD2. V was clipped by 7 bases and J by 0 bases; unmatched bases: 3. The CDR3 is made up of 15 amino acids. Germline V gene sequence: CDR1 SNHLY, CDR2 FYNNEI. CDR3: CASKAGGPNTGELFF. The CDR3, as DNA: TGTGCCAGCAAGGCGGGAGGGCCGAACACCGGGGAGCTGTTTTTT.

This chain uses TRBV6-5 with TRBJ1-5; D remains ambiguous. This CDR3 contains 16 residues. Germline V lookup: CDR1 MNHEY, CDR2 SVGAGI. Trimming removed 2 bases from V and 6 bases from J, with 17 bases in between. CDR3 residues: CASSYAAADLRQPQHF. The DNA for the CDR3 is TGTGCCAGCAGTTACGCGGCAGCAGACTTGCGTCAGCCCCAGCATTTT.

This rearrangement joins TRBV28 to TRBJ1-1; no clear D gene. V was shortened by 4 bases and J by 4 bases, with 13 bases between the two germline ends. Germline CDR1 reads MDHEN; CDR2 reads SYDVKM. The CDR3 totals 14 residues. The DNA of the CDR3 is TGTGCCAGCAGTTGGACGTCCCGGCCCACTGAAGCTTTCTTT. It translates to CASSWTSRPTEAFF.

The V and J genes are TRBV11-2 and TRBJ2-1; 14 bases are a match to TRBD2. V lost 5 bases to trimming and J lost 9 bases; unmatched junction nucleotides: 6. Per germline, CDR1 SGHAT and CDR2 FQNNGV. The CDR3 has 15 residues. This CDR3 reads CASSGGLAGVGEQFF. CDR3 DNA: TGTGCCAGCAGCGGGGGACTAGCGGGAGTAGGTGAGCAGTTCTTC.

The rearrangement links TRBV11-2 to TRBJ2-3, with 8 nucleotides matching TRBD1. Trimming removed 0 bases from V and 6 bases from J; junction bases left unmatched: 5. The CDR3 is made up of 15 amino acids. Germline V gene lookup returns CDR1 SGHAT and CDR2 FQNNGV. CDR3 residues: CASSLEWQGADTQYF. The CDR3 DNA reads TGTGCCAGCAGCTTAGAATGGCAGGGGGCGGATACGCAGTATTTT.

The chain has TRBV7-9 and TRBJ1-2; tentative D call: TRBD1 (6 bases). V was shortened by 5 bases and J by 4 bases, with 14 bases between the two germline ends. This CDR3 is built from 14 residues. Germline CDR1 is SEHNR and CDR2 is FQNEAQ (reference sequence). The chain's CDR3 is CASSERGGAYGYTF. The DNA for the CDR3 is TGTGCCAGCAGCGAGAGAGGGGGAGCCTATGGCTACACCTTC.

This chain joins TRBV20-1 and TRBJ1-1, with 7 bases identical to TRBD1. Looked up from germline, CDR1 is DFQATT and CDR2 is SNEGSKA (reference sequence). The ends lost 1 base at V and 7 bases at J; junction bases unmatched: 0. The CDR3 has 11 residues. The DNA for the CDR3 is TGCAGTGCTAGAGGGACAGGTGAAGCTTTCTTT. Amino acids: CSARGTGEAFF.

The genes are TRBV6-5 and TRBJ2-7; tentative D call: TRBD2 (6 bases). Trimming left V 0 bases short and J 0 bases short, with 12 bases between. This CDR3 has 16 residues. The germline V gene encodes CDR1 MNHEY and CDR2 SVGAGI. The CDR3 is CASSYSLAGSSYEQYF. The CDR3, as DNA: TGTGCCAGCAGTTACTCGTTGGCGGGGAGCTCCTACGAGCAGTACTTC.

The CDR3 loop reads CAWSATGFAGEKLFF. In DNA form, the CDR3 reads TGTGCCTGGAGTGCGACAGGGTTTGCAGGTGAAAAACTGTTTTTT. The gene calls are TRBV30 and TRBJ1-4; 7 nucleotides agree with TRBD1. There are 15 residues in the CDR3. Germline assignment: CDR1 GTSNPN and CDR2 SVGIG (reference sequence). The V segment lost 1 base and the J segment 7 bases; nucleotides outside the gene matches: 9. The full variable domain, in which reference TRBV30 and TRBJ1-4 provide the parts outside the CDR3, is SQTIHQWPATLVQPVGSPLSLECTVEGTSNPNLYWYRQAAGRGLQLLFYSVGIGQISSEVPQNLSASRPQDRQFILSSKKLLLSDSGFYLCAWSATGFAGEKLFFGSGTQLSVL.

This chain connects TRBV27 to TRBJ2-7; D is ambiguous. V was pared by 5 bases and J by 3 bases, with 14 bases between. CDR3 length equals 14 residues. Germline V gene sequence: CDR1 MNHEY, CDR2 SMNVEV (reference sequence). This CDR3 is CASSPHITLYEQYF. In DNA, the CDR3 is TGTGCCAGCAGTCCTCACATTACCCTCTACGAGCAGTACTTC.

This clone showed up just once. The chain uses TRBV19 and TRBJ2-3; 7 nucleotides agree with TRBD1. J lost 2 bases, V lost 6 bases, and 26 bases had no gene match. Germline assignment: CDR1 LNHDA and CDR2 SQIVND (reference sequence). This CDR3 has 21 residues. The CDR3 here is CASSRQGARGPEQTSTDTQYF. CDR3 nucleotide sequence: TGTGCCAGTAGCCGACAGGGAGCCCGTGGTCCGGAACAGACCTCCACAGATACGCAGTATTTT. Looking up the rest from reference TRBV19 and TRBJ2-3 gives the full variable domain: DGGITQSPKYLFRKEGQNVTLSCEQNLNHDAMYWYRQDPGQGLRLIYYSQIVNDFQKGDIAEGYSVSREKKESFPLTVTSAQKNPTAFYLCASSRQGARGPEQTSTDTQYFGPGTRLTVL.

The genes are TRBV5-1 and TRBJ2-1; weak D call: TRBD2 (6 bases). Germline CDR1 SGHRS, CDR2 YFSETQ. V lost 6 bases and J lost 6, with 19 bases in between. The CDR3 extends over 15 amino acids. The CDR3 DNA reads TGCGCCAGCAACCGGCTCCCGGGGGTAATCAATGAGCAGTTCTTC. Its protein is CASNRLPGVINEQFF.

V gene TRBV2 combines with J gene TRBJ2-7, with 8 nucleotides matching TRBD1. Germline V lookup: CDR1 SNHLY, CDR2 FYNNEI. After removal of 3 bases from V and 3 bases from J, the junction contained 4 bases not matched to a gene. This CDR3 spans 14 amino acids. CDR3 coding DNA: TGTGCCAGCAGTGATGGGACAGGAGGCTACGAGCAGTACTTC. Protein sequence: CASSDGTGGYEQYF.

V usage is TRBV6-1 and J usage is TRBJ2-7; 12 nucleotides agree with TRBD1. The J segment lost 6 bases and the V segment lost 4 bases, leaving 13 bases of the junction unmatched. Germline V CDR1 and CDR2: MNHNS, SASEGT. This CDR3 is built from 17 residues. The DNA for the CDR3 is TGTGCCAGCAGTGCCTATTCGTGGGGGACAGGGGGCGTCGAGCAGTACTTC. Translation: CASSAYSWGTGGVEQYF.

This chain links TRBV25-1 with TRBJ2-5; 9 nucleotides match TRBD1. The germline V gene has CDR1 MGHDK and CDR2 SYGVNS. The V segment lost 2 bases and the J segment 5 bases; nucleotides outside the gene matches: 15. The CDR3 extends over 18 amino acids. This chain's CDR3 is CASSEGSQGAVIGETQYF. The CDR3 region has the DNA TGTGCCAGCAGTGAAGGGTCACAGGGGGCGGTTATCGGGGAGACCCAGTACTTC.

The chain has TRBV30 and TRBJ2-7; D gene uncertain. Trimming removed 3 bases from V and 2 bases from J, with 5 bases in between. Per germline, CDR1 GTSNPN and CDR2 SVGIG (reference sequence). This CDR3 is 11 amino acids long. The CDR3 bases are TGTGCCTGGAGGGCACCCTACGAGCAGTACTTC. It is translated as CAWRAPYEQYF.

This chain joins TRBV2 and TRBJ2-5, with D perhaps TRBD2 (6 bases). Germline V gives CDR1 SNHLY, CDR2 FYNNEI. V lost 4 bases to trimming and J lost 4 bases, with 13 bases between them. CDR3 length: 14 amino acids. The CDR3: CASSVDLGGETQYF. CDR3 nucleotide sequence: TGTGCCAGCAGTGTGGACTTGGGGGGAGAGACCCAGTACTTC.

This rearrangement joins TRBV4-1 to TRBJ2-1; D not resolved. Looked up from germline, CDR1 is MGHRA and CDR2 is YSYEKL. Deletions cut 4 bases from V and 4 bases from J, with 5 bases between. The CDR3 contains 12 residues. The CDR3 spells CASSRGYNEQFF. DNA for the CDR3: TGCGCCAGCAGCCGGGGTTACAATGAGCAGTTCTTC.

In this sample, this clone turned up a few times. The V and J genes are TRBV10-3 and TRBJ2-4, with D possibly TRBD2 on 7 matching bases. Germline CDR1 and CDR2: ENHRY and SYGVKD. V shed 10 bases and J shed 9 bases, with 19 bases lying between them. The CDR3 length is 13 residues. The CDR3 region has the DNA TGTGCCACCCTTGGTCGGGGGGACACCATTCAGTACTTC. Translating gives CATLGRGDTIQYF.

V usage is TRBV5-1 and J usage is TRBJ1-5; D ambiguous. The CDR3 covers 14 residues. CDR1 is SGHRS, CDR2 YFSETQ, per germline. Trimming left V 0 bases short and J 0 bases short, with 4 bases between. Here the CDR3 DNA reads TGCGCCAGCAGCTTGGACAGTAGCAATCAGCCCCAGCATTTT. Translating gives CASSLDSSNQPQHF.

This clone was seen once. V is TRBV28 and J is TRBJ2-5; 7 positions match TRBD1. Germline lookup yields CDR1 MDHEN and CDR2 SYDVKM. Unmatched junction bases numbered 13, after V lost 6 bases and J lost 0 bases. The CDR3 loop spans 17 amino acids. DNA of the CDR3: TGTGCCAGCAGCTATTCAAGCGGACAGGCAGACCAAGAGACCCAGTACTTC. This sequence encodes CASSYSSGQADQETQYF. Looking up the rest from reference TRBV28 and TRBJ2-5 gives the full variable domain: DVKVTQSSRYLVKRTGEKVFLECVQDMDHENMFWYRQDPGLGLRLIYFSYDVKMKEKGDIPEGYSVSREKKERFSLILESASTNQTSMYLCASSYSSGQADQETQYFGPGTRLLVL.

The chain joins TRBV2 to TRBJ2-1; D is possibly TRBD1 (7 bases). V lost 7 bases and J 2 bases, leaving 9 bases between the germline ends. The germline CDR1 and CDR2 sequences are SNHLY and FYNNEI. The CDR3 runs to 13 residues. For the CDR3, the DNA is TGTGCCAGCACAGGGGGGCCCTACAATGAGCAGTTCTTC. Protein product: CASTGGPYNEQFF.